This TCR beta chain is from a study of OX40 agonist ivuxolimab in advanced cancers. In germline, CDR1 is MNHEY, CDR2 SMNVEV (reference sequence). The germline V and J ends were trimmed by 3 bases and 2 bases, with 1 base remaining between them. The length of the CDR3 is 12 residues. Sequencing was performed with immunoSEQ multiplex PCR; in TCRdb, only in-frame clones are kept and a portion is missing. The profile shows about 90,000 clones, about 90% of them singletons. Specimen: CD4+ or CD8+ T cells sorted from blood, collected in a trial of the OX40 agonist ivuxolimab. The clonotype was recovered from an adult with an advanced solid tumor such as melanoma, head and neck, liver or kidney cancer. This chain joins TRBV27 and TRBJ1-4; D is unclear. The CDR3 is CASSFTNEKLFF. The CDR3 bases are TGTGCCAGCAGTTTTACTAATGAAAAACTGTTTTTT.